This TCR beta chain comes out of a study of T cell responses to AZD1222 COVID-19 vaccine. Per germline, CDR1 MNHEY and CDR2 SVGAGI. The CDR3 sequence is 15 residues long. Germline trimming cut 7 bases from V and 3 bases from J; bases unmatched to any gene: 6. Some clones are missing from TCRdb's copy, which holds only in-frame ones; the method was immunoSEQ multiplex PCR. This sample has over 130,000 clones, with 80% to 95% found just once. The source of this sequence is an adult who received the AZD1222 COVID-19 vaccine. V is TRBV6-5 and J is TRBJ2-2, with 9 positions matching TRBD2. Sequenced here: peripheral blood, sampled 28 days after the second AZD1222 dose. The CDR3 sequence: CASTLLAGDTGELFF. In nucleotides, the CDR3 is TGTGCCAGCACTCTCTTAGCGGGGGACACCGGGGAGCTGTTTTTT.